The clone carrying this TCR beta chain appeared many times. V lost 9 bases, J lost 3 bases, and 13 bases stayed unmatched. The CDR3 is made up of 15 amino acids. Looked up from germline, CDR1 is MGHRA and CDR2 is YSYEKL. The data belong to a study of low-dose radiotherapy and immunotherapy resistance in tumors. TRAV- and TRBV-specific primers, spanning alpha and beta chains, primed first-strand cDNA. A constant-region primer paired with the V-primer adapter amplified TCRs over about 18 PCR cycles. Isolated mRNA was amplified by in vitro transcription. Each CDR3 protein gets one entry after TCRdb re-called the reads with MiXCR. The sample holds tens of thousands of distinct CDR3 sequences; over 15% are singletons and the top ten take over 2.5%. Documented time point: before trial treatment.

The TCR comes from a male donor with prostate cancer. V is TRBV4-1 and J is TRBJ1-2, with 7 bases fitting TRBD1. The sample in question was PBMCs, obtained before treatment. The DNA of the CDR3 is TGCGCCAGGAGAACAAGGGGGCGCTTGGACTATGGCTACACCTTC. Its translation: CARRTRGRLDYGYTF.